A single sample gave rise to the 2 T cell receptor beta chains below, sequenced in a study of shared clonotypes between healthy human individuals. Clones were read by immunoSEQ multiplex PCR, and TCRdb kept only the in-frame ones, dropping some. The sample carries 2 million to 2.5 million clones, around 95% recorded once. Source material: naive CD4+ T cells sorted from blood. Noted subset: CD45RA+ positively selected. All receptors derive from a man between 18 and 35 years old in good health.

The chain employs TRBV6-6 and TRBJ2-1, with D hard to call. Per the germline V gene, CDR1 is MNHNY and CDR2 is SVGAGI (reference sequence). CDR3 length: 13 amino acids. V dropped 2 bases and J dropped 8 bases, with 10 bases sitting between them. CDR3 sequence: CASSYDPGHEQFF. DNA for the CDR3: TGTGCCAGCAGTTACGACCCCGGGCATGAGCAGTTCTTC.

V and J are TRBV15 and TRBJ2-3, with D uncertain. This CDR3 spans 17 amino acids. From germline, CDR1 is LNHNV and CDR2 YYDKDF (reference sequence). V lost 0 bases and J lost 2, with 15 bases in between. CDR3 DNA: TGTGCCACCAGCAGAGATTTGCGGCAGCCCGTCACAGATACGCAGTATTTT. Amino acid sequence: CATSRDLRQPVTDTQYF.